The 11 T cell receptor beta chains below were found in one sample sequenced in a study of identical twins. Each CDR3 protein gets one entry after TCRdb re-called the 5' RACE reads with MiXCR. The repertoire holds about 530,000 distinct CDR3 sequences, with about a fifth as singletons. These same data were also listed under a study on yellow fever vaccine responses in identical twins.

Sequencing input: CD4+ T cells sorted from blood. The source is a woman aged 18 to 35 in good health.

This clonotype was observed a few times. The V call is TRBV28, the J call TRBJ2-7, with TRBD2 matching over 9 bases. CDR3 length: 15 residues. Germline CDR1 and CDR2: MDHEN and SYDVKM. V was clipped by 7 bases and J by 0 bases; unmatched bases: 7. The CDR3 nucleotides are TGTGCCAGCATCGCGGGGGGGGGTCACTCCTACGAGCAGTACGTC. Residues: CASIAGGGHSYEQYV.

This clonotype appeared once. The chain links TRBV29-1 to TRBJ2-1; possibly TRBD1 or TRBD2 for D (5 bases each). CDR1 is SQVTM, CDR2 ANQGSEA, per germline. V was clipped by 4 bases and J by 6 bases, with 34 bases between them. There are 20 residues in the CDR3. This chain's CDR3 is CSVVVRYLPPGPGPVNEQFF. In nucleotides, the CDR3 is TGCAGCGTTGTTGTACGATACCTTCCGCCAGGGCCGGGGCCCGTCAATGAGCAGTTCTTC.

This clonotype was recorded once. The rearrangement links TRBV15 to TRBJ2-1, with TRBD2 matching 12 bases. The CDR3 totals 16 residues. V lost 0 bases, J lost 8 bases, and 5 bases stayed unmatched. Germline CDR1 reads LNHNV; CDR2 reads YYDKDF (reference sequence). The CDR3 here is CATSRDRLAGEDEQFF. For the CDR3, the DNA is TGTGCCACCAGCAGAGATAGACTAGCGGGGGAAGATGAGCAGTTCTTC.

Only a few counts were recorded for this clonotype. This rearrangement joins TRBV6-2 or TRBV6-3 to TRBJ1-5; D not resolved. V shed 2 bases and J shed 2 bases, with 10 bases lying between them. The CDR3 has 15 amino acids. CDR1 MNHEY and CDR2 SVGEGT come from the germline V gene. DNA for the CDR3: TGTGCCAGCAGTTACGGTGGTCGGGGCAATCAGCCCCAGCATTTT. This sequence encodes CASSYGGRGNQPQHF.

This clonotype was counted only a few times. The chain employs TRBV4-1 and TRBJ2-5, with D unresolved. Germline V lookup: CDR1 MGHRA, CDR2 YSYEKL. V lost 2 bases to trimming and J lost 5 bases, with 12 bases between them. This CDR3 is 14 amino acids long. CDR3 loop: CASSQFSQSETQYF. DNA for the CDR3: TGCGCCAGCAGCCAATTTTCCCAATCCGAGACCCAGTACTTC.

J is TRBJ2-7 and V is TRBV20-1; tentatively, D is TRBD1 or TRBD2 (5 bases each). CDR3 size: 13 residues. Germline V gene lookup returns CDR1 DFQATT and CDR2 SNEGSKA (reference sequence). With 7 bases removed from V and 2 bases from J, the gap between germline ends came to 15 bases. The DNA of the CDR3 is TGCAGTGTAGCGCGACAGCCAACCTACGAGCAGTACTTC. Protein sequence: CSVARQPTYEQYF.

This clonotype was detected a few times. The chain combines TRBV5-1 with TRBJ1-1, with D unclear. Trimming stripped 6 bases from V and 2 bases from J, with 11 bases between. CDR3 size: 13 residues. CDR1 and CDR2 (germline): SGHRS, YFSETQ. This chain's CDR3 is CASTRGQNTEAFF. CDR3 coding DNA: TGCGCCAGCACGCGAGGGCAAAACACTGAAGCTTTCTTT. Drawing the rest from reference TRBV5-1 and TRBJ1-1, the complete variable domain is KAGVTQTPRYLIKTRGQQVTLSCSPISGHRSVSWYQQTPGQGLQFLFEYFSETQRNKGNFPGRFSGRQFSNSRSEMNVSTLELGDSALYLCASTRGQNTEAFFGQGTRLTVV.

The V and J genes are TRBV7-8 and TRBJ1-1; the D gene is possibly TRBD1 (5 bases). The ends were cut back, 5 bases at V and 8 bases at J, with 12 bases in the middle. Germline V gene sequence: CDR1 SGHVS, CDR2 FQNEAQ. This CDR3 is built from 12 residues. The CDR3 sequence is CASSPATEEAFF. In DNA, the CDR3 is TGTGCCAGCAGCCCCGCGACAGAAGAAGCTTTCTTT.

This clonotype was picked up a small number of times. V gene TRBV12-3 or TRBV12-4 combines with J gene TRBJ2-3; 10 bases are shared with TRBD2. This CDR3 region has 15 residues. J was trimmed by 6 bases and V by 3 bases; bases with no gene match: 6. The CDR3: CASSFSSGRIDTQYF. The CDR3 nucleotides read TGTGCCAGCAGTTTTTCTAGCGGGAGAATCGATACGCAGTATTTT.

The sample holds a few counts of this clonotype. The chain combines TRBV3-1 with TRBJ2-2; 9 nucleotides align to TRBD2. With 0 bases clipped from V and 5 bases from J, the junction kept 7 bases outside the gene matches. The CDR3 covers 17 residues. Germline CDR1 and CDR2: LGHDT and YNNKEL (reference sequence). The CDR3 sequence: CASSQDPLAGRTGELFF. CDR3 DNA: TGTGCCAGCAGCCAAGACCCTCTAGCGGGAAGGACCGGGGAGCTGTTTTTT. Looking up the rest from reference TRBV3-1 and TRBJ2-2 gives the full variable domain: DTAVSQTPKYLVTQMGNDKSIKCEQNLGHDTMYWYKQDSKKFLKIMFSYNNKELIINETVPNRFSPKSPDKAHLNLHINSLELGDSAVYFCASSQDPLAGRTGELFFGEGSRLTVL.

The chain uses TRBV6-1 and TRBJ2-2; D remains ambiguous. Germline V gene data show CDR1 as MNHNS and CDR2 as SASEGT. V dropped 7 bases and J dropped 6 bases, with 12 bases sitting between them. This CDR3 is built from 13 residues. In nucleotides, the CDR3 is TGTGCCAGCATCGCACGTCGCCCCGGGGAGCTGTTTTTT. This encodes CASIARRPGELFF.